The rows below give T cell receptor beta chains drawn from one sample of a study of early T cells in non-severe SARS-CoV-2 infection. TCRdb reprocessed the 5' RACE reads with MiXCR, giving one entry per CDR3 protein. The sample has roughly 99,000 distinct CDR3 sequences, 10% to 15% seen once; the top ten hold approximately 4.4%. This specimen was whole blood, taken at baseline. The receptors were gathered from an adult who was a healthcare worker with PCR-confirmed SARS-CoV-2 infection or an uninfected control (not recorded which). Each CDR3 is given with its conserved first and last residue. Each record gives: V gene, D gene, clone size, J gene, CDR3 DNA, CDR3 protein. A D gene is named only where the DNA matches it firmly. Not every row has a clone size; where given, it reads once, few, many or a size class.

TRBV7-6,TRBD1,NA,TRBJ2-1,TGTGCCAGCAGCTTAGGAACAGGGGGTTCCTACAATGAGCAGTTCTTC,CASSLGTGGSYNEQFF
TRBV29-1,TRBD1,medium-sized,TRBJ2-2,TGCAGCGTCCGCAGGGACAGCGGGGAGCTGTTTTTT,CSVRRDSGELFF
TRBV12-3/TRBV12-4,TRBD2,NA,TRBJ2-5,TGTGCCAGCAGTTTTCGGCGGGGGAGCAACGAGACCCAGTACTTC,CASSFRRGSNETQYF
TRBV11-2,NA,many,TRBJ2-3,TGTGCCAGCAGCTTAGCCGAGGGGTTCGCGCAGTATTTT,CASSLAEGFAQYF
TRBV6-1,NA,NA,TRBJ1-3,TGTGCCAGCAGTGGGAAGAACACCATATATTTT,CASSGKNTIYF
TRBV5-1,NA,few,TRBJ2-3,TGCGCCAGCAGCTTGCTAGGTACAGATACGCAGTATTTT,CASSLLGTDTQYF
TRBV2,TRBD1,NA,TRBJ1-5,TGTGCCGACACTACGACAGGGGACAAACAGCCCCAGCATTTT,CADTTTGDKQPQHF
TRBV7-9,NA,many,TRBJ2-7,TGTGCCAGCGGAATTACGGGGAAGGGGACCTACGAGCAGTACTTC,CASGITGKGTYEQYF
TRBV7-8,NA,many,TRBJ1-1,TGTGCCAGCAGCCCGCTACGGGGAGGGAGTAACACTGAAGCTTTCTTT,CASSPLRGGSNTEAFF
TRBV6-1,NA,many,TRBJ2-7,TGTGCCAGCAGTGAAGCGATAGGACTATCCTACGAGCAGTACTTC,CASSEAIGLSYEQYF
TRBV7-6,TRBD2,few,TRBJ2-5,TGTGCCAGCAGCTCTGGACTAGCGGGGCTCCAAGAGACCCAGTACTTC,CASSSGLAGLQETQYF
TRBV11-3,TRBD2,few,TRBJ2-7,TGTGCCAGCAGTGACCGGACTAGCGGGGGTTACGAGCAGTACTTC,CASSDRTSGGYEQYF
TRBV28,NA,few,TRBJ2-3,TGTGCCAGCAGTATTGGAGGGGTCAGCACAGATACGCAGTATTTT,CASSIGGVSTDTQYF
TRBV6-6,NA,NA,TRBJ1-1,TGTGCCAGCAGTTACCAGGGTATGAACACTGAAGCTTTCTTT,CASSYQGMNTEAFF
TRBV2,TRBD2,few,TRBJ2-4,TGTGCCAGCAGCCCAGACCTAGCGGGGGGATCCAAAAACATTCAGTACTTC,CASSPDLAGGSKNIQYF
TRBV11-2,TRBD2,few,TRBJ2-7,TGTGCCAGCAGCTTAGGGACTAGCGGTAAATCCGGCGAGCAGTACTTC,CASSLGTSGKSGEQYF
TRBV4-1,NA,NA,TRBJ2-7,TGCGCCAGCAGCGCTCGTTCGGGTGATTCCGAGCAGTACTTC,CASSARSGDSEQYF
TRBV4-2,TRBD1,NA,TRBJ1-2,TGTGCCAGCAGCCAAGGGACAGGGCTTGGCTACACCTTC,CASSQGTGLGYTF
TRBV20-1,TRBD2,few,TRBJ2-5,TGCAGTGCTAGCGGGGAGGGGCTGGAGACCCAGTACTTC,CSASGEGLETQYF
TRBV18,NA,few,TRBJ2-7,TGTGCCAGCTCACCAGTCCCCAGCCGGGACCAATACGAGCAGTACTTC,CASSPVPSRDQYEQYF
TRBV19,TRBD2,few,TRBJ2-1,TGTGCCAGTAGCCTGAGGTGGCCTAGCGGGGGGCCTCAGCAGTTCTTC,CASSLRWPSGGPQQFF
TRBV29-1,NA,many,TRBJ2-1,TGCAGCGTTGTCCCCGTGGCAGTTTCCTACAATGAGCAGTTCTTC,CSVVPVAVSYNEQFF
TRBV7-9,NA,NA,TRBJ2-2,TGTGCCAGCAGCTTTGGGCAGACTTTCAGCGGGGAGCTGTTTTTT,CASSFGQTFSGELFF
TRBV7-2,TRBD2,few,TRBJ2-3,TGTGCCAGCAGCCCGGGGGGAACGGGAGGGTTGGCAGATACGCAGTATTTT,CASSPGGTGGLADTQYF
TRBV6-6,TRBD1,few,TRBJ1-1,TGTGCCAGCAGTACGACAGGGTTCACTGAAGCTTTCTTT,CASSTTGFTEAFF
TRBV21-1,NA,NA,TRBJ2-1,TGTGCCAGCAGCAACCGGACTAGCGGGAGTAGCTTCCTTTACAATGAGCAGTTCTTC,CASSNRTSGSSFLYNEQFF
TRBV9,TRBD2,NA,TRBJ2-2,TGTGCCAGCAGCCCCTCGGAGAGCGGGAGGCCCATGAACACCGGGGAGCTGTTTTTT,CASSPSESGRPMNTGELFF
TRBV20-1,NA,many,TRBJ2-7,TGCAGTGCCACAGTTCCACGGGACTCCTACGAGCAGTACTTC,CSATVPRDSYEQYF
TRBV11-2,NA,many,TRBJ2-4,TGTGCCAGCAGCTTAGCCGATCTAGCCAAAAACATTCAGTACTTC,CASSLADLAKNIQYF
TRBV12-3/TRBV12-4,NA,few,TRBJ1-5,TGTGCCAGCAGTCAGGGAGGGAAGGGCAATCAGCCCCAGCATTTT,CASSQGGKGNQPQHF
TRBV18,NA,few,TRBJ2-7,TGTGCCAGCTCGGAGACCTACGAGCAGTACTTC,CASSETYEQYF
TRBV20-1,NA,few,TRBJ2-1,TGCAGTGCTAGAGGAGGAGTGATAGTATCCGAGCAGTTCTTC,CSARGGVIVSEQFF
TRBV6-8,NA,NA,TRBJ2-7,TGTGCCAGCAAGGGGCTGGGCACCGTCGCCGACGAGCAGTACTTC,CASKGLGTVADEQYF
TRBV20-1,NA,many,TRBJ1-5,TGCAGTGCTCGCGGGAGCGAAGGGAACAATCAGCCCCAGCATTTT,CSARGSEGNNQPQHF
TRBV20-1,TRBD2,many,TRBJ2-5,TGCAGTGCCCTACTAGCGGGGTCGGAGACCCAGTACTTC,CSALLAGSETQYF
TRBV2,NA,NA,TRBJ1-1,TGTGCCAGCACGTACGGAGGTTATAACACTGAAGCTTTCTTT,CASTYGGYNTEAFF